This TCR beta chain stems from a study of T cells after yellow fever vaccination. The study, taken as a whole, reports: A weaker secondary response peaked on day 5, the primary on day 15. Most primary-vaccination clones recurred post-booster (roughly 96% CD4, more than 85% CD8). The bulk population could contribute abundant contaminating clonotypes to FACS-sorted repertoires.

There are a few counts of this clonotype. Antigen specificity is unknown. Conversion of TCR transcripts into cDNA relied on 5'RACE template switching, which added a universal primer site and UMIs. Each CDR3 protein is one row after TCRdb ran MiXCR on the 5' RACE reads. The repertoire holds around 340,000 distinct CDR3 sequences, around an eighth seen once, with 2.5% to 4% in the top ten. J lost 7 bases, V lost 2 bases, and 9 bases had no gene match. The CDR3 covers 16 residues. Germline V gives CDR1 ENHRY, CDR2 SYGVKD. This chain joins TRBV10-3 and TRBJ2-1; 9 bases line up with TRBD1. This receptor was identified in a man between 18 and 35 years old who received the YFV17D yellow fever vaccine. The sequenced sample was CD4+ T cells sorted from PBMCs, obtained 15 days after the yellow fever booster vaccination. The CDR3 region has the DNA TGTGCCATCAGTGAGGGCTGGACAGGGGAGGTAAATGAGCAGTTCTTC. Encoded protein: CAISEGWTGEVNEQFF.